This T cell receptor (beta chain) was identified in a study of T cell repertoires in cytomegalovirus infection. MiXCR was run by TCRdb on the reads, yielding one entry per CDR3 protein. The profile covers 630,000 or so distinct CDR3 sequences, with roughly a quarter appearing a single time and less than 10% taken by the ten largest. This CDR3 spans 14 amino acids. The V segment lost 9 bases and the J segment 4 bases; nucleotides outside the gene matches: 6. Germline V lookup: CDR1 SNHLY, CDR2 FYNNEI. This receptor was identified in a human donor in good health (CMV status not recorded). Some clones in this sample may be carry-over from other donors' samples. The chain joins TRBV2 to TRBJ2-6, with 7 bases that match TRBD1. Sequenced sample: CD8+ T cells from PBMCs. The CDR3 bases are TGTGCCAGTAGCAGGGGGACCGGGGCCAACGTCCTGACTTTC. This codes for CASSRGTGANVLTF. Based on the CDR3 plus reference TRBV2 and TRBJ2-6, the full variable domain is EPEVTQTPSHQVTQMGQEVILRCVPISNHLYFYWYRQILGQKVEFLVSFYNNEISEKSEIFDDQFSVERPDGSNFTLKIRSTKLEDSAMYFCASSRGTGANVLTFGAGSRLTVL.